The rows below give T cell receptor beta chains drawn from one sample of a study of blood T cell repertoires in COVID-19. This table comes from immunoSEQ multiplex PCR, and its TCRdb copy is limited to in-frame clones, with some not included. The table has tens of thousands of clones, around 72% seen once. The sequencing input was peripheral blood. These receptors were obtained from a woman aged 80 or over with acute or convalescent COVID-19. Each CDR3 is given with its conserved first and last residue. The order of the fields is D gene, J gene, V gene, clone size, CDR3 DNA, CDR3 protein. A D gene is named only where the DNA matches it firmly. Clone size is stated in some rows and not others, as once, few, many or a class when expanded.

-	TRBJ2-7	TRBV5-4	-	TGTGCCAGCAGCTTGGGGCCCGACAGAAACGAGCAGTACTTC	CASSLGPDRNEQYF
-	TRBJ2-2	TRBV7-2	-	TGTGCCAGCAGCTTCCTCACCGGGGAGCTGTTTTTT	CASSFLTGELFF
TRBD1	TRBJ1-3	TRBV9	once	TGTGCCAGCAGCGCCCGGGACAGTGGAAACACCATATATTTT	CASSARDSGNTIYF
-	TRBJ1-5	TRBV18	once	TGTGCCAGCTGGTCGGGGAATCAGCCCCAGCATTTT	CASWSGNQPQHF
-	TRBJ2-3	TRBV20-1	-	TGCAGTGCTAGTGGGGAGGCTAGCGCCGATACGCAGTATTTT	CSASGEASADTQYF
TRBD2	TRBJ2-2	TRBV5-4	few	TGTGCCAGCAGCCCCTACGGCGGGGGGGTTGGCGGGGAGCTGTTTTTT	CASSPYGGGVGGELFF
TRBD2	TRBJ2-7	TRBV11-2	-	TGTGCCAGCAGCTTGTTCGGGGGAGGGTCCTACGAGCAGTACTTC	CASSLFGGGSYEQYF
-	TRBJ1-1	TRBV28	-	TGTGCCAGCAGAGTCGGGGGCACTGAAGCTTTCTTT	CASRVGGTEAFF
TRBD1	TRBJ1-2	TRBV5-4	-	TGTGCCAGCAACAATAGGGACAGGGGCTCAGCTAACTATGGCTACACCTTC	CASNNRDRGSANYGYTF
-	TRBJ2-5	TRBV5-4	-	TGTGCCAGCAGCTTGGCTGGCTCGGAGACCCAGTACTTC	CASSLAGSETQYF
TRBD2	TRBJ2-2	TRBV20-1	-	TGCAGTGCTAGTGGGGGGGTCACCGGGGAGCTGTTTTTT	CSASGGVTGELFF
-	TRBJ2-2	TRBV24-1	-	TGTGCCACCAGACAGGCGAACACCGGGGAGCTGTTTTTT	CATRQANTGELFF
-	TRBJ2-7	TRBV5-1	once	TGCGCCAGCAGCTTCACAGGGCCGTTAACCTACGAGCAGTACTTC	CASSFTGPLTYEQYF
-	TRBJ2-5	TRBV30	once	TGTGCCTGGAGTGCCATCTCCCCAGGGCGGGAGACCCAGTACTTC	CAWSAISPGRETQYF
TRBD2	TRBJ2-1	TRBV9	-	TGTGCCAGCAGCGCGACTAGCACATCCTACAATGAGCAGTTCTTC	CASSATSTSYNEQFF
TRBD1	TRBJ2-7	TRBV24-1	-	TGTGCCACGGAACCCGACTGGACAGGGGCCTTGGGGCAGCAGTACTTC	CATEPDWTGALGQQYF
-	TRBJ1-6	TRBV10-3	-	TGTGCCACTCGGGGACTAACGGGGGATTCACCCCTCCACTTT	CATRGLTGDSPLHF
-	TRBJ2-2	TRBV5-8	-	TGTGCCAGCAGCTTTGGGCAGTACACCGGGGAGCTGTTTTTT	CASSFGQYTGELFF
TRBD1	TRBJ1-2	TRBV7-2	-	TGTGCCAGCAGCTTAGGTCCGGGACAGGGGGCAGGTGGCTACACCTTC	CASSLGPGQGAGGYTF
-	TRBJ2-1	TRBV20-1	-	TGCAGTGCTAGTACAGGGAATGTTGGCGACAATGAGCAGTTCTTC	CSASTGNVGDNEQFF
TRBD1	TRBJ2-2	TRBV19	-	TGTGCCAGTACCAAAGGGACAGCCGGGGAGCTGTTTTTT	CASTKGTAGELFF
-	TRBJ1-2	TRBV29-1	-	TGCAGCGTTCGTACAGGGTTCAACTATGGCTACACCTTC	CSVRTGFNYGYTF
-	TRBJ1-3	TRBV12-3/TRBV12-4	few	TGTGCCAGCAGTTCCCGACGGGGGGTCACCATATATTTT	CASSSRRGVTIYF
-	TRBJ2-7	TRBV5-6	-	TGTGCCAGTTTAACCCCCCGGGAGTCACCCTACGAGCAGTACTTC	CASLTPRESPYEQYF
TRBD2	TRBJ2-7	TRBV10-3	-	TGTGCCATCAGATACTTGGTAGCGGGAACCTACGAGCAGTACTTC	CAIRYLVAGTYEQYF
TRBD2	TRBJ2-5	TRBV7-2	few	TGTGCCAGCAGCCACCCCGGGACTAGCTGGGAGACCCAGTACTTC	CASSHPGTSWETQYF
TRBD1	TRBJ1-4	TRBV7-9	-	TGTGCCAGCAGCCTCTCCGGGACAGGGACTGAAAAACTGTTTTTT	CASSLSGTGTEKLFF
-	TRBJ2-7	TRBV11-2	-	TGTGCCAGCAGCTTAGAGCGCAATCCCCTCTACGAGCAGTACTTC	CASSLERNPLYEQYF
-	TRBJ1-2	TRBV7-9	-	TGTGCCAGCAGCTTATCGGTGGGAGGCGGAGATGGCTACACCTTC	CASSLSVGGGDGYTF
TRBD1	TRBJ1-2	TRBV4-2	-	TGTGCCAGCAGCCACTCGACAGGGGCCCGCTATGGCTACACCTTC	CASSHSTGARYGYTF
-	TRBJ2-3	TRBV4-2	-	TGTGCCAGCAGCCAAGGCCGGGTGGATACGCAGTATTTT	CASSQGRVDTQYF
-	TRBJ2-5	TRBV2	-	TGTGCCAGCGGTAGGGGTCAAGAGACCCAGTACTTC	CASGRGQETQYF
-	TRBJ1-1	TRBV5-1	-	TGCGCCAGCCATCCCGCTCAGATGAACACTGAAGCTTTCTTT	CASHPAQMNTEAFF
TRBD2	TRBJ2-7	TRBV19	few	TGTGCCAGTAGTCCGCGAGCGGGAGAAGGCGAGCAGTACTTC	CASSPRAGEGEQYF
TRBD1	TRBJ2-3	TRBV2	-	TGTGCCAGCAGCGGGAGGACAGGGGGCACAGATACGCAGTATTTT	CASSGRTGGTDTQYF
-	TRBJ1-2	TRBV28	-	TGTGCCAGCAGCCCTCGACGGAGATTCTATGGCTACACCTTC	CASSPRRRFYGYTF
TRBD2	TRBJ2-3	TRBV9	once	TGTGCCAGCAGCGTAGGACTAGCGGGGGCCGGCACAGATACGCAGTATTTT	CASSVGLAGAGTDTQYF
-	TRBJ2-2	TRBV5-1	-	TGCGCCAGCAGCTTGGTTAGAAACACCGGGGAGCTGTTTTTT	CASSLVRNTGELFF
-	TRBJ1-5	TRBV4-2	-	TGTGCCAGCAGCCAAGATGGGAGTAGCAATCAGCCCCAGCATTTT	CASSQDGSSNQPQHF
-	TRBJ2-7	TRBV21-1	-	TGTGCCATATACGATGGACAGGCCTCCTACGAGCAGTACTTC	CAIYDGQASYEQYF
TRBD1	TRBJ2-7	TRBV13	-	TGTGCCAGCAGCTCCGGACAGGGCACCTACGAGCAGTACTTC	CASSSGQGTYEQYF
-	TRBJ1-5	TRBV27	-	TGTGCCAGCAGGGTACGGGGGGAAGGTCAGCCCCAGCATTTT	CASRVRGEGQPQHF